These 15 T cell receptor beta chains came from one sample sequenced in a study of blood T cell repertoires in COVID-19. Assay: immunoSEQ multiplex PCR; the TCRdb copy retains only in-frame clones and omits some. The table has about 160,000 clones, approximately 91% seen once. Sequencing was carried out using peripheral blood. These receptors originate from a man aged 18 to 35 with acute or convalescent COVID-19.

This chain uses TRBV7-6 with TRBJ1-1; 8 nucleotides agree with TRBD1. CDR3 length equals 17 residues. Germline assignment: CDR1 SGHVS and CDR2 FNYEAQ. V dropped 5 bases and J dropped 5; count of bases not matched to a gene: 16. CDR3 sequence (DNA): TGTGCCAGCAGCCCACTACCGGGACAGGCTCAGGGGACTGAAGCTTTCTTT. It specifies CASSPLPGQAQGTEAFF.

Concerning this clone: Other DNA sequences within the sample encode an identical CDR3. V and J are TRBV18 and TRBJ2-5; weak D call: TRBD2 (6 bases). V was shortened by 0 bases and J by 4 bases, with 6 bases between the two germline ends. Germline V gene lookup returns CDR1 KGHSH and CDR2 LQKENI. There are 13 residues in the CDR3. The DNA of the CDR3 is TGTGCCAGCTCACCACCGGGGGGAGAGACCCAGTACTTC. Residues: CASSPPGGETQYF.

The J gene is TRBJ2-7, the V gene TRBV29-1; TRBD2 agrees at 9 bases. The CDR3 is 16 amino acids. Trimming at V came to 3 bases and at J to 0 bases, leaving 9 bases not matched to a gene. Germline loops: CDR1 SQVTM, CDR2 ANQGSEA. CDR3 DNA sequence: TGCAGCGTTGACGTTAAAGGCGGGAGGGCCTCCTACGAGCAGTACTTC. Residues: CSVDVKGGRASYEQYF.

The chain combines TRBV6-5 with TRBJ1-6; D is possibly TRBD1 (6 bases). Trimming shortened V by 6 bases and J by 10 bases, and 13 bases separated the two germline ends. Per the germline V gene, CDR1 is MNHEY and CDR2 is SVGAGI. CDR3 length: 13 residues. Here the CDR3 reads CASRLRDTSPLHF. Here the CDR3 DNA reads TGTGCCAGCAGACTCCGGGACACCTCACCCCTCCACTTT.

The chain carries TRBV19 and TRBJ1-1; tentative D call: TRBD1 (6 bases). The ends were cut back, 5 bases at V and 0 bases at J, with 19 bases in the middle. Germline V lookup: CDR1 LNHDA, CDR2 SQIVND (reference sequence). The CDR3 has 17 residues. As DNA, the CDR3 is TGTGCCAGTAGTCAAAGGGGGATTCTCGTGATGAACACTGAAGCTTTCTTT. It codes for CASSQRGILVMNTEAFF.

For the CDR3, the DNA is TGTGCCAGCAGCCCGCCTGGTCCACAGGGTAACTATGGCTACACCTTC. This codes for CASSPPGPQGNYGYTF. This chain connects TRBV11-2 to TRBJ1-2; D may be TRBD1 (6 bases). The CDR3 consists of 16 residues. V dropped 5 bases and J dropped 1 base, with 17 bases sitting between them. The germline CDR1 and CDR2 sequences are SGHAT and FQNNGV.

In this sample, this clone turned up once. This chain joins TRBV30 and TRBJ2-1, with 7 bases aligning to TRBD1. V was pared by 2 bases and J by 2 bases, with 6 bases of the junction left unmatched. The germline gives CDR1 GTSNPN, CDR2 SVGIG (reference sequence). This CDR3 has 15 residues. The CDR3 DNA is TGTGCCTGGAGTCCCCACAGGGGTACCTACAATGAGCAGTTCTTC. Residues: CAWSPHRGTYNEQFF. The whole variable domain, remainder taken from reference TRBV30 and TRBJ2-1, is SQTIHQWPATLVQPVGSPLSLECTVEGTSNPNLYWYRQAAGRGLQLLFYSVGIGQISSEVPQNLSASRPQDRQFILSSKKLLLSDSGFYLCAWSPHRGTYNEQFFGPGTRLTVL.

This chain links TRBV12-3 or TRBV12-4 with TRBJ2-1; the D is unclear. This CDR3 has 13 residues. V lost 5 bases, J lost 10 bases, and 15 bases lay in between. CDR3 region: CASSLRLAREQFF. The CDR3 nucleotides read TGTGCCAGCAGTCTTCGACTGGCCCGGGAGCAGTTCTTC.

For the CDR3, the DNA is TGTGCCAGCACCAACAGGTACAATGAGCAGTTCTTC. This codes for CASTNRYNEQFF. The gene calls are TRBV27 and TRBJ2-1; maybe TRBD1 (5 bases). This CDR3 spans 12 amino acids. Germline V gives CDR1 MNHEY, CDR2 SMNVEV (reference sequence). V was shortened by 7 bases and J by 4 bases, with 8 bases between the two germline ends.

V and J are TRBV7-2 and TRBJ2-5; possibly TRBD1 for D (6 bases). The V gene lost 2 bases and the J gene lost 5 bases, with 18 bases spanning the gap. The germline V gene encodes CDR1 SGHTA and CDR2 FQGNSA. CDR3 size: 16 residues. CDR3 nucleotides: TGTGCCAGCAGCTTACGTCGTCCAACAGGGACGGAGACCCAGTACTTC. Translated, it gives CASSLRRPTGTETQYF.

This clone was recorded a few times. The chain joins TRBV6-5 to TRBJ2-1, with D unresolved. Trimming removed 0 bases at V and 9 bases at J, with 12 bases between. CDR1 and CDR2 (germline): MNHEY, SVGAGI. The CDR3 runs to 14 residues. CDR3 residues: CASSYSTVRGEQFF. As DNA, the CDR3 is TGTGCCAGCAGTTACTCGACGGTGAGAGGTGAGCAGTTCTTC.

In its sample, this clone was seen once. The rearrangement uses TRBV2 and TRBJ1-3; the D gene is possibly TRBD1 (5 bases). V lost 7 bases and J 2 bases, leaving 12 bases between the germline ends. The CDR3 totals 14 residues. The germline CDR1 and CDR2 sequences are SNHLY and FYNNEI. The DNA for the CDR3 is TGTGCCAGCACGGGGGGGAGTGCTGGAAACACCATATATTTT. Its protein is CASTGGSAGNTIYF.

This clone was seen a single time. The chain combines TRBV29-1 with TRBJ1-5, with a possible D match to TRBD1 (5 bases). The V gene lost 3 bases and the J gene lost 5 bases, with 14 bases spanning the gap. Germline-derived CDR1 and CDR2 are SQVTM and ANQGSEA. The CDR3 length is 14 residues. This CDR3 is CSVEVGLPDQPQHF. The DNA of the CDR3 is TGCAGCGTTGAGGTGGGGCTTCCCGATCAGCCCCAGCATTTT.

This clone was observed a few times. The gene calls are TRBV5-1 and TRBJ2-5; 11 nucleotides agree with TRBD2. With V trimmed by 4 bases and J by 4 bases, 6 bases remained unmatched. Germline values: CDR1 SGHRS, CDR2 YFSETQ. The CDR3 length is 15 residues. The CDR3 bases are TGCGCCAGCAGCCCCTTAGCGGGGGGGGGAGAGACCCAGTACTTC. As protein: CASSPLAGGGETQYF.

The CDR3 sequence: CASRRVNEQFF. In DNA form, the CDR3 reads TGTGCCAGCAGGCGGGTGAATGAGCAGTTCTTC. V and J are TRBV12-3 or TRBV12-4 and TRBJ2-1; D perhaps matches TRBD2 (5 bases). The CDR3 runs 11 residues. With 6 bases removed from V and 7 bases from J, the gap between germline ends came to 7 bases.